This T cell receptor (beta chain) stems from a study of Graves' ophthalmopathy and Graves' hyperthyroidism. Over 18 months of follow-up, stable hyperthyroidism required that no ophthalmopathy appear. Physicians reached a diagnosis by relying on clinical symptoms, serum thyroxine, TRAb, thyroid ultrasound and orbital computed tomography. Amplifying from RNA transcripts, the study obtained TCR beta CDR3 regions. Following a first-round RT-PCR that used HTBI primers, a second-round multiplex PCR was carried out. TCRdb redid the calling of the multiplex PCR reads with MiXCR, one entry per CDR3 protein. In the table there are more than 300,000 distinct CDR3 sequences, approximately 15% of which are singletons. Germline CDR1 SGHTA, CDR2 FQGTGA. This CDR3 comprises 12 residues. The V gene lost 6 bases and the J gene lost 7 bases, with 9 bases spanning the gap.

This chain connects TRBV7-3 to TRBJ2-2; D call uncertain. The clonotype originates from a woman between 18 and 29 years old with stable Graves' hyperthyroidism. The sample comprised peripheral blood. CDR3 sequence: CASSDSYGELFF. The CDR3, as DNA: TGTGCCAGCAGTGATTCGTACGGGGAGCTGTTTTTT.